These 23 T cell receptor beta chains originate from one sample sequenced in a study of cytomegalovirus exposure and HLA in healthy donors. Researchers ran the PCR with 60 Vbeta and 13 Jbeta primers. Repertoires were generated with immunoSEQ multiplex PCR, while TCRdb's copy carries only in-frame clones and drops some. This table has over 150,000 clones, nearly 80% appearing once. The sequenced sample consisted of PBMCs. The receptor set was obtained from a man under 40 in good health and CMV-seropositive.

The chain is built from TRBV7-3 and TRBJ2-2; D unclear. CDR1 and CDR2 (germline): SGHTA, FQGTGA. This CDR3 spans 15 amino acids. V gave up 5 bases and J gave up 1 base, with 11 bases separating them. CDR3 DNA sequence: TGTGCCAGCAGCCCAACCCCAGAGAACACCGGGGAGCTGTTTTTT. Protein product: CASSPTPENTGELFF.

This clone was picked up a small number of times. This chain joins TRBV9 and TRBJ1-4; no definite D call. The CDR3 totals 13 residues. Trimming took off 0 bases at V and 7 bases at J, with 7 bases between the two ends. Germline loops: CDR1 SGDLS, CDR2 YYNGEE. CDR3 region: CASSVGSGEKLFF. CDR3 sequence (DNA): TGTGCCAGCAGCGTAGGTTCGGGTGAAAAACTGTTTTTT.

This chain joins TRBV7-2 and TRBJ2-1; perhaps TRBD1 as D (5 bases). Looked up from germline, CDR1 is SGHTA and CDR2 is FQGNSA. The CDR3 has 14 residues. V lost 8 bases and J 6 bases, leaving 17 bases between the germline ends. The CDR3 DNA is TGTGCCAGCGCCTCGCAGGGCCCTAGCAATGAGCAGTTCTTC. It specifies CASASQGPSNEQFF.

The genes are TRBV5-4 and TRBJ2-2; D might be TRBD1 (6 bases). Trimming left V 0 bases short and J 1 base short, with 10 bases between. There are 16 residues in the CDR3. Germline V gene lookup returns CDR1 SGHNT and CDR2 YYREEE (reference sequence). CDR3 coding DNA: TGTGCCAGCAGCTTGGCTGGGGGCCGGAACACCGGGGAGCTGTTTTTT. It yields the protein CASSLAGGRNTGELFF.

In its sample, this clone was seen a few times. The chain uses TRBV5-6 and TRBJ2-1, with D unresolved. Per germline, CDR1 SGHDT and CDR2 YYEEEE. The CDR3 runs to 11 residues. Trimming took off 5 bases at V and 5 bases at J, with 5 bases between the two ends. CDR3 bases: TGTGCCAGCAGACACAACAATGAGCAGTTCTTC. Residues: CASRHNNEQFF.

The rearrangement joins TRBV5-1 to TRBJ2-5; D possibly corresponds to TRBD1 (6 bases). Germline V gene lookup returns CDR1 SGHRS and CDR2 YFSETQ. The CDR3 totals 13 residues. V was trimmed by 6 bases and J by 3 bases, leaving 12 bases between them. The DNA of the CDR3 is TGCGCCAGCACCCTAGGGGGTAAAGAGACCCAGTACTTC. This encodes CASTLGGKETQYF.

CDR3 region: CASSPLTLEQFF. CDR3 in DNA: TGTGCCAGCTCACCCCTTACTCTTGAGCAGTTCTTC. The chain carries TRBV18 and TRBJ2-1; no reliable D call. Trimming stripped 3 bases from V and 9 bases from J, with 9 bases between. The CDR3 length is 12 residues. The V gene's germline CDR1 is KGHSH and CDR2 LQKENI.

The rearrangement uses TRBV19 and TRBJ2-7; no clear D. Germline CDR1 is LNHDA and CDR2 is SQIVND (reference sequence). Trimming took off 6 bases at V and 3 bases at J, with 12 bases between the two ends. This CDR3 has 13 residues. In DNA, the CDR3 is TGTGCCAGTAGCCTGGCGGTCGACTACGAGCAGTACTTC. It is translated as CASSLAVDYEQYF.

The chain combines TRBV5-1 with TRBJ2-5, with D possibly being TRBD2 (6 bases). V was shortened by 7 bases and J by 4 bases, with 17 bases between the two germline ends. The CDR3 loop spans 14 amino acids. In germline, CDR1 is SGHRS, CDR2 YFSETQ. The CDR3: CASCPDSGLETQYF. The CDR3 DNA is TGCGCCAGCTGCCCGGATTCGGGACTAGAGACCCAGTACTTC.

There are a few counts of this clone. The chain employs TRBV5-6 and TRBJ2-3; the match to TRBD1 covers 9 bases. The length of the CDR3 is 16 residues. V shed 0 bases and J 3 bases; nucleotides not matched to a gene: 5. The V gene's germline CDR1 is SGHDT and CDR2 YYEEEE. CDR3 bases: TGTGCCAGCAGCTTGGGGACAGGGGAAGGAACAGATACGCAGTATTTT. It yields the protein CASSLGTGEGTDTQYF.

This rearrangement joins TRBV4-2 to TRBJ2-1; 14 positions agree with TRBD2. Germline CDR1 LGHNA, CDR2 YNFKEQ. This CDR3 is built from 20 residues. V lost 0 bases, J lost 8 bases, and 15 bases stayed unmatched. The CDR3 protein is CASSQDLTGTSGSGYDEQFF. The CDR3 DNA reads TGTGCCAGCAGCCAAGATCTTACGGGGACTAGCGGGAGTGGGTACGATGAGCAGTTCTTC.

This clone was recorded a few times. This chain joins TRBV5-6 and TRBJ2-1; the match to TRBD1 covers 9 bases. From germline, CDR1 is SGHDT and CDR2 YYEEEE. The CDR3 loop spans 15 amino acids. V was pared by 4 bases and J by 5 bases, with 7 bases of the junction left unmatched. CDR3 bases: TGTGCCAGCAGCCCCGGGACAGGGAGGGACAATGAGCAGTTCTTC. Translated, it gives CASSPGTGRDNEQFF.

The chain has TRBV4-1 and TRBJ2-2; 9 positions match TRBD1. The CDR3 sequence is 17 residues long. Unmatched junction bases numbered 11, after V lost 3 bases and J lost 6 bases. From germline, CDR1 is MGHRA and CDR2 YSYEKL. The CDR3 sequence is CASSHPQGQGNPGELFF. The CDR3 region has the DNA TGCGCCAGCAGCCACCCACAGGGACAGGGAAATCCCGGGGAGCTGTTTTTT.

CDR3 in amino acids: CASSQQDGVVLYF. CDR3 DNA: TGTGCCAGCAGCCAACAAGACGGAGTCGTGCTGTACTTC. The chain is built from TRBV28 and TRBJ2-7; no clear D. The germline CDR1 and CDR2 sequences are MDHEN and SYDVKM. The CDR3 is made up of 13 amino acids. The V end was cut by 6 bases, the J end by 12 bases, with 21 bases between.

The chain joins TRBV7-9 to TRBJ2-7; maybe TRBD1 (5 bases). The V gene's germline CDR1 is SEHNR and CDR2 FQNEAQ (reference sequence). There are 15 residues in the CDR3. Trimming pared 6 bases from V and 3 bases from J, leaving 18 bases between. CDR3 amino acids: CASSNPGSTGYEQYF. The CDR3 nucleotides read TGTGCCAGCAGTAATCCCGGCAGCACAGGCTACGAGCAGTACTTC.

The chain employs TRBV29-1 and TRBJ2-1, with 9 bases matching TRBD1. Germline V lookup: CDR1 SQVTM, CDR2 ANQGSEA. J gave up 2 bases and V 1 base, and 6 bases lay outside the gene matches. The CDR3 sequence is 16 residues long. CDR3 residues: CSVEGNRDRAYNEQFF. CDR3 nucleotide sequence: TGCAGCGTTGAAGGGAATAGGGACAGGGCCTACAATGAGCAGTTCTTC.

The rearrangement links TRBV14 to TRBJ2-3; TRBD2 might be the D (5 bases). CDR3 length: 14 residues. Germline loops: CDR1 SGHDN, CDR2 FVKESK. V shed 2 bases and J shed 2 bases, with 8 bases lying between them. The CDR3 region is CASSQYGITDTQYF. In DNA, the CDR3 is TGTGCCAGCAGCCAATACGGGATCACAGATACGCAGTATTTT.

A single count supports this clone. The rearrangement uses TRBV14 and TRBJ1-4; 10 bases fit TRBD1. The CDR3 length is 18 residues. V lost 3 bases and J lost 8; bases outside the gene matches: 15. CDR1 is SGHDN, CDR2 FVKESK, per germline. DNA of the CDR3: TGTGCCAGCAGCCACCTCCGGGGACAGGGGATATATGGCGAAAAACTGTTTTTT. As protein: CASSHLRGQGIYGEKLFF.

The rearrangement links TRBV28 to TRBJ2-7; 9 bases agree with TRBD2. J was trimmed by 7 bases and V by 5 bases; bases with no gene match: 12. This CDR3 spans 15 amino acids. Germline V gene data show CDR1 as MDHEN and CDR2 as SYDVKM. This CDR3 reads CASSTETSGAGEQYF. The CDR3 nucleotides read TGTGCCAGCAGTACGGAGACTAGCGGTGCAGGGGAGCAGTACTTC.

The gene calls are TRBV5-4 and TRBJ1-1, with 10 nucleotides matching TRBD1. Germline CDR1 SGHNT, CDR2 YYREEE (reference sequence). The V gene end was trimmed by 4 bases and the J gene end by 1 base; junction bases not matched to a gene: 4. The CDR3 loop spans 15 amino acids. The CDR3 coding sequence is TGTGCCAGCAGCAGGGGGGACAGGGGGAACACTGAAGCTTTCTTT. Translation: CASSRGDRGNTEAFF.

This clone showed up just once. The chain has TRBV6-1 and TRBJ1-1, with D hard to call. V gave up 9 bases and J gave up 2 bases, with 19 bases separating them. Germline V lookup: CDR1 MNHNS, CDR2 SASEGT. This CDR3 contains 15 residues. For the CDR3, the DNA is TGTGCCAGTATAATGGGCAGGCAGAGTAACACTGAAGCTTTCTTT. It yields the protein CASIMGRQSNTEAFF.

On this clone itself: Other nucleotide sequences from this sample produce the same CDR3. This chain joins TRBV28 and TRBJ1-5; the D is unclear. Germline V gene sequence: CDR1 MDHEN, CDR2 SYDVKM. Trimming left V 5 bases short and J 4 bases short, with 6 bases between. This CDR3 contains 12 residues. CDR3 loop: CASSLLNQPQHF. The CDR3 DNA sequence: TGTGCCAGCAGTCTGCTAAATCAGCCCCAGCATTTT. Complete variable domain (other parts from reference TRBV28 and TRBJ1-5): DVKVTQSSRYLVKRTGEKVFLECVQDMDHENMFWYRQDPGLGLRLIYFSYDVKMKEKGDIPEGYSVSREKKERFSLILESASTNQTSMYLCASSLLNQPQHFGDGTRLSIL.

This clone turned up a few times. The sample contains more than one DNA sequence encoding this CDR3. The chain has TRBV5-1 and TRBJ2-7; 9 nucleotides align to TRBD1. In germline, CDR1 is SGHRS, CDR2 YFSETQ. J gave up 1 base and V 0 bases, and 5 bases lay outside the gene matches. The CDR3 totals 16 residues. The CDR3 DNA follows: TGCGCCAGCAGCTTGGAAGGACAGGGGACGTCCTACGAGCAGTACTTC. Translation: CASSLEGQGTSYEQYF.